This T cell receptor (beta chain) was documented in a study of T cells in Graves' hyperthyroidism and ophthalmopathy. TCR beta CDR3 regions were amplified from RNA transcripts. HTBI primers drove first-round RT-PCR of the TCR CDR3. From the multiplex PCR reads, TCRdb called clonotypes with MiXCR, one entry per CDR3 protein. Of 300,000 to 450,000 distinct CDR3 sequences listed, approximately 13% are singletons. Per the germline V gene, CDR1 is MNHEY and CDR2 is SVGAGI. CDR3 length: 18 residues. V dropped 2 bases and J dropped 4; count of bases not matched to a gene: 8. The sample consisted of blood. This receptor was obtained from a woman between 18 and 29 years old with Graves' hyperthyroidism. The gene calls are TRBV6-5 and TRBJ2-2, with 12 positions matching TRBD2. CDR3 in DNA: TGTGCCAGCAGTTACGCCCCGCTAGCGGGAGGGGTCACCGGGGAGCTGTTTTTT. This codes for CASSYAPLAGGVTGELFF.